This T cell receptor beta chain was captured by sequencing in a study of metastatic and nonmetastatic thyroid tumors. Study details: Repertoires of blood and of tissue (tumor or nodule) from malignant and benign thyroid patients were compared. General observations from the study: Benign nodules were reported to have significantly lower TCR beta diversity than malignant thyroid tumors, in blood and tumor.

Before thyroid surgery, none of the patients had received any treatment. Original analysis: CDR3 was compared across clinicopathological groups, and the resulting differences were used to build a distant-metastasis classifier for papillary thyroid cancer. TCRdb re-clonotyped the PCR reads through MiXCR. TCRdb, not the original authors, processed these V and J calls. The sample lists some 27,000 clones, 20% to 25% occurring once. This clone appeared many times. Its antigen is unidentified. With V trimmed by 3 bases and J by 3 bases, 19 bases remained unmatched. CDR3 size: 20 residues. Germline CDR1 and CDR2: MNHEY and SMNVEV (reference sequence).

Sequenced input: blood. The V and J genes are TRBV27 and TRBJ2-5; 10 bases fit TRBD1. The receptor was isolated from a male donor with papillary thyroid cancer or a benign thyroid nodule (not recorded which). Some clones in this sample may be carry-over from other donors' samples. The CDR3: CASSLEGQGEWGPPEETQYF. In DNA, the CDR3 is TGTGCCAGCAGTTTGGAAGGACAGGGGGAATGGGGGCCACCAGAAGAGACCCAGTACTTC.